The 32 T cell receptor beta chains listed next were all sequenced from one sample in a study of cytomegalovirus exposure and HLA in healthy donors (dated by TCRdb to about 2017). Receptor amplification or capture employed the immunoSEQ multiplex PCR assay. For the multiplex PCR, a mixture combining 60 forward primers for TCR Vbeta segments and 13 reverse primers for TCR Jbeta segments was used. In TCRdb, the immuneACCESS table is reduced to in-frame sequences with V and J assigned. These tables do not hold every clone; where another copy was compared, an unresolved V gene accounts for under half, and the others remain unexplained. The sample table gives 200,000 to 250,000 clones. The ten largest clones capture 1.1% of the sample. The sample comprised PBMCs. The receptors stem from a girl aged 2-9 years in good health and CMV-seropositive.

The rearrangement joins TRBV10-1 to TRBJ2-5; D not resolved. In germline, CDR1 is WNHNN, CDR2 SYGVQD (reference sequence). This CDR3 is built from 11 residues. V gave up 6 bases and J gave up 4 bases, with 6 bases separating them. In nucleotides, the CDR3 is TGCGCCAGCAGCCCGGGAGAGACCCAGTACTTC. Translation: CASSPGETQYF.

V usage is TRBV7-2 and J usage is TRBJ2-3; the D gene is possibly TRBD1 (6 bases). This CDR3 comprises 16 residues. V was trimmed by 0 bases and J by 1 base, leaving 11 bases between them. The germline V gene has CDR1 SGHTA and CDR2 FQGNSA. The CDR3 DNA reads TGTGCCAGCAGCTTAGCGCTAGGGGGTCGCACAGATACGCAGTATTTT. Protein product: CASSLALGGRTDTQYF.

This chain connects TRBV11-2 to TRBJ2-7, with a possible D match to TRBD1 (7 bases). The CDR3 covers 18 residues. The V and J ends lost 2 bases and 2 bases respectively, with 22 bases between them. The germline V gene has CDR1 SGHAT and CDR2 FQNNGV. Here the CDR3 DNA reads TGTGCCAGCAGCTTAAGTTGGGCGGCAGGGGGACTTACCTACGAGCAGTACTTC. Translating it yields CASSLSWAAGGLTYEQYF.

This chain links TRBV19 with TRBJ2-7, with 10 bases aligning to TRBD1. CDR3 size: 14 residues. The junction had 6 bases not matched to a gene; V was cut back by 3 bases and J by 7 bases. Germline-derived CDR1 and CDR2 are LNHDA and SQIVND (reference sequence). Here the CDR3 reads CASSMTGQGGEQYF. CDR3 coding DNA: TGTGCCAGTAGTATGACCGGACAGGGGGGAGAGCAGTACTTC.

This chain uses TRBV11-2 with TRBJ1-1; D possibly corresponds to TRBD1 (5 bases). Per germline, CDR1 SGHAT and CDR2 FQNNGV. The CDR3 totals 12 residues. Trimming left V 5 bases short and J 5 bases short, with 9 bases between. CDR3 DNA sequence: TGTGCCAGCAGCAGGCCAGGGACTGAAGCTTTCTTT. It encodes CASSRPGTEAFF.

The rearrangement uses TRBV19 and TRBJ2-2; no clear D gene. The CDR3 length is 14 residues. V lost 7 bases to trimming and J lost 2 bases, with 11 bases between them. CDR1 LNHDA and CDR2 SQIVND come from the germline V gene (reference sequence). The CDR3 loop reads CASNPTKNTGELFF. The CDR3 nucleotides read TGTGCCAGTAACCCCACTAAAAACACCGGGGAGCTGTTTTTT.

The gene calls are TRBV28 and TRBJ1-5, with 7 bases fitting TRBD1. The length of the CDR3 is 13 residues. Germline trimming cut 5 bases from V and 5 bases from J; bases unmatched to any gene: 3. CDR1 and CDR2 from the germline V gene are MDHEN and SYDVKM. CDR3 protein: CASSIQGYQPQHF. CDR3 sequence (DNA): TGTGCCAGCAGTATACAGGGGTATCAGCCCCAGCATTTT.

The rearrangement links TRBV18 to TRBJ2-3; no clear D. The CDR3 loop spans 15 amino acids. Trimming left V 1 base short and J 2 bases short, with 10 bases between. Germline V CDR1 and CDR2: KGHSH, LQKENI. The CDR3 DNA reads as TGTGCCAGCTCACCACGATTCACCTACACAGATACGCAGTATTTT. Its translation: CASSPRFTYTDTQYF.

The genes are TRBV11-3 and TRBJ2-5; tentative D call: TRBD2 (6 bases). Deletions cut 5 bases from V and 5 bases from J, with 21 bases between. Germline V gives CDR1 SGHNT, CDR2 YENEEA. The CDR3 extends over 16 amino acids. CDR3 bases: TGTGCCAGCAGCCCCCATTTCACGGGAGTGTTGGAGACCCAGTACTTC. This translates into CASSPHFTGVLETQYF.

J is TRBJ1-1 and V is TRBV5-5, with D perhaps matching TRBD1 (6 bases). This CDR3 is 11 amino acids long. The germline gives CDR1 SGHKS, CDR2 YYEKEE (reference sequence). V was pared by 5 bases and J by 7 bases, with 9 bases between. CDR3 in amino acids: CASRLQGEAFF. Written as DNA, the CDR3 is TGTGCCAGCAGGCTACAGGGTGAAGCTTTCTTT.

The CDR3 sequence is CAISDGPPGQGASGYTF. The CDR3 nucleotides read TGTGCCATCAGTGATGGGCCTCCGGGACAGGGGGCGAGCGGCTACACCTTC. V usage is TRBV10-3 and J usage is TRBJ1-2; 12 positions agree with TRBD1. Germline V gene sequence: CDR1 ENHRY, CDR2 SYGVKD. The V gene end was trimmed by 3 bases and the J gene end by 8 bases; junction bases not matched to a gene: 13. The CDR3 runs 17 residues.

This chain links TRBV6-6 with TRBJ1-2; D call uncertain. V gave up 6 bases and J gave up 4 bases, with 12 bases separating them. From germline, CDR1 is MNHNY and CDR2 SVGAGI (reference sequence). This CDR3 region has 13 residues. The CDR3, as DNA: TGTGCCAGCAGCCGTGGAGAGAGCTATGGCTACACCTTC. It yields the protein CASSRGESYGYTF.

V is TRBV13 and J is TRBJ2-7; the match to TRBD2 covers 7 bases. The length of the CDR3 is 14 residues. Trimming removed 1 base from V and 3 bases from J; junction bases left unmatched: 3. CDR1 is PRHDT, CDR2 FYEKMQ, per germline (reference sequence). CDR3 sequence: CASSLASGIYEQYF. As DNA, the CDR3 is TGTGCCAGCAGCTTAGCCAGCGGGATCTACGAGCAGTACTTC.

CDR3 in amino acids: CASSVEAGGLINEQYF. DNA for the CDR3: TGTGCCAGCAGCGTAGAAGCGGGAGGGCTTATAAACGAGCAGTACTTC. The V call is TRBV9, the J call TRBJ2-7, with 10 bases matching TRBD2. V lost 0 bases to trimming and J lost 5 bases; unmatched junction nucleotides: 8. CDR3 size: 16 residues. Germline CDR1 SGDLS, CDR2 YYNGEE.

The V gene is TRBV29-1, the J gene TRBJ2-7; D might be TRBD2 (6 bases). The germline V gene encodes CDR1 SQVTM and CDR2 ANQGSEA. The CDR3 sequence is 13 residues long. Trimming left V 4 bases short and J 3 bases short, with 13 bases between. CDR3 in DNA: TGCAGCGTTGCTAGCGTAGAGCTCTACGAGCAGTACTTC. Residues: CSVASVELYEQYF.

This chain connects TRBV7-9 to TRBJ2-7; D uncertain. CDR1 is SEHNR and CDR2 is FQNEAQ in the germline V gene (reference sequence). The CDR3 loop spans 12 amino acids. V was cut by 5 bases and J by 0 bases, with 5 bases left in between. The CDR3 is CASSVNSYEQYF. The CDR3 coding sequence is TGTGCCAGCAGCGTCAACTCCTACGAGCAGTACTTC.

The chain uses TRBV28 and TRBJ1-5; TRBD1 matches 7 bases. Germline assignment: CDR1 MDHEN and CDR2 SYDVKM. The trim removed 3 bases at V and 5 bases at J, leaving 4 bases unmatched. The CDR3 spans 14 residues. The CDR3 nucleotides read TGTGCCAGCAGTTTTTTAACAGGGGATCAGCCCCAGCATTTT. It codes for CASSFLTGDQPQHF.

The CDR3 loop is CASSKAYLSESTDTQYF. The CDR3 nucleotides read TGTGCCAGCAGCAAAGCCTACCTCAGCGAGAGCACAGATACGCAGTATTTT. V is TRBV21-1 and J is TRBJ2-3; no DNA check was done on the table's D call, TRBD2. TRBV21-1 is given as a pseudogene. This CDR3 is built from 17 residues.

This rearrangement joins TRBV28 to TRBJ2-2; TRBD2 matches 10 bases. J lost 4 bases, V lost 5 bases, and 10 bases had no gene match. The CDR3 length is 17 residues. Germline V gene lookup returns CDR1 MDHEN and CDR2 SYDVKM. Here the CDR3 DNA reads TGTGCCAGCAGTCCTTTACAAATAGCGGGGGGCACCGGGGAGCTGTTTTTT. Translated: CASSPLQIAGGTGELFF.

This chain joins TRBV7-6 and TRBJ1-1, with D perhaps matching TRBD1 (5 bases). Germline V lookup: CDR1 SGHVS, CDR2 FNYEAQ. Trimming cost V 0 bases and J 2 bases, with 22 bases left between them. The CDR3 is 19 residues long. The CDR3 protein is CASSLAGKTSRGDNTEAFF. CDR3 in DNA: TGTGCCAGCAGCTTAGCGGGGAAAACGTCCCGGGGGGATAACACTGAAGCTTTCTTT.

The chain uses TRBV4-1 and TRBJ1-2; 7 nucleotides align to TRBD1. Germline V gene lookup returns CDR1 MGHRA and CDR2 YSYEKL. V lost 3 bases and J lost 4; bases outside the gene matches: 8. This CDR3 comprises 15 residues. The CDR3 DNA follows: TGCGCCAGCAGCCACCCTCGGACAGGCCCCTATGGCTACACCTTC. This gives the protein CASSHPRTGPYGYTF.

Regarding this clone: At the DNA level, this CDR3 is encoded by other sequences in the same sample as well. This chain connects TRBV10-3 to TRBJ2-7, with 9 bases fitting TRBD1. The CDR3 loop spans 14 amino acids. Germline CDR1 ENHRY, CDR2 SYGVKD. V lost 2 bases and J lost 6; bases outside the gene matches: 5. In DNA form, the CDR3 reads TGTGCCATCAGTGAGGACAGGGGGGAGTCCGAGCAGTACTTC. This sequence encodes CAISEDRGESEQYF.

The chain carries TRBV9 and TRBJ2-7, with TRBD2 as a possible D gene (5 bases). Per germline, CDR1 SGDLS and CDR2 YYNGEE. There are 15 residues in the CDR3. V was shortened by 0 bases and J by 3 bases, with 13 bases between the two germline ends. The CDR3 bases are TGTGCCAGCAGCGTAGCGATGGGAGAGCTCTACGAGCAGTACTTC. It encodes CASSVAMGELYEQYF.

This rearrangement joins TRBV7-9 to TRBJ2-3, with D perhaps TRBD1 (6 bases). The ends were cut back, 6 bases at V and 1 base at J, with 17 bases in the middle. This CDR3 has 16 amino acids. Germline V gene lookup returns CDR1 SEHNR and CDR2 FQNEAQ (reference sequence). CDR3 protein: CASRSTTGPRTDTQYF. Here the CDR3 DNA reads TGTGCCAGCAGATCCACCACAGGGCCCCGCACAGATACGCAGTATTTT.

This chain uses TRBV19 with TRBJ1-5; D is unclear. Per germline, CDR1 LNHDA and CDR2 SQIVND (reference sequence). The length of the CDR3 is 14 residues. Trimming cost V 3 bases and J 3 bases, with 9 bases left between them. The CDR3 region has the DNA TGTGCCAGTAGTATTGCCGGTTACAATCAGCCCCAGCATTTT. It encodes CASSIAGYNQPQHF.

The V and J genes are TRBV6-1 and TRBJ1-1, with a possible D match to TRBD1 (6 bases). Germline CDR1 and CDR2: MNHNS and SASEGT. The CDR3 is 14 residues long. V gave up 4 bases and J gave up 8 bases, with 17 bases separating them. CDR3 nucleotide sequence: TGTGCCAGCAGTGCCAGGACAGTCATTAGCGAAGCTTTCTTT. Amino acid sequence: CASSARTVISEAFF.

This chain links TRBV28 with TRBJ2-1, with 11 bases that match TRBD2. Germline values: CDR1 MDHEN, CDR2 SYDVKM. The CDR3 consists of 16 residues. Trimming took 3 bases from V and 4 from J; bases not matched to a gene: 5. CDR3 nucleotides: TGTGCCAGCAGTTTCTGGAGGACTAGCGGGTACAATGAGCAGTTCTTC. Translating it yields CASSFWRTSGYNEQFF.

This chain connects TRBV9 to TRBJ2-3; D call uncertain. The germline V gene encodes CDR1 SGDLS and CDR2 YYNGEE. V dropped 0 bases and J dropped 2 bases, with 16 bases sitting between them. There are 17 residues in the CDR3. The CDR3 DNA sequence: TGTGCCAGCAGCGTAGGGAAGATAGTGAGGAACACAGATACGCAGTATTTT. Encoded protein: CASSVGKIVRNTDTQYF.

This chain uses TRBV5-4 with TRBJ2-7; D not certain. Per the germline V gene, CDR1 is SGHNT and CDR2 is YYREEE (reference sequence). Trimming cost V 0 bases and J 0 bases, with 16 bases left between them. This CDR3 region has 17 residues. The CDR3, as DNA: TGTGCCAGCAGCTTGGGCATGGGTGGTGAGGTCTCCTACGAGCAGTACTTC. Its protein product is CASSLGMGGEVSYEQYF. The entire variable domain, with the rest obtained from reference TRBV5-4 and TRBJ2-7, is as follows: ETGVTQSPTHLIKTRGQQVTLRCSSQSGHNTVSWYQQALGQGPQFIFQYYREEENGRGNFPPRFSGLQFPNYSSELNVNALELDDSALYLCASSLGMGGEVSYEQYFGPGTRLTVT.

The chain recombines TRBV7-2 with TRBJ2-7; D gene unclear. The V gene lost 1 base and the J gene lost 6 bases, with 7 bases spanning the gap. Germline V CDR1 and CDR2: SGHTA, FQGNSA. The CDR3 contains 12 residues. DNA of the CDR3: TGTGCCAGCAGCTTAGTCCCGAGCGAGCAGTACTTC. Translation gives CASSLVPSEQYF.

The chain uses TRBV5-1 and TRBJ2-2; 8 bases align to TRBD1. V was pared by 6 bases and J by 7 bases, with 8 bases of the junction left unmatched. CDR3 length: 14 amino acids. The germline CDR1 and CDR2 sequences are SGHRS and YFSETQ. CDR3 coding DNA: TGCGCCAGCAACGACGGACAGGGCGACGGGGAGCTGTTTTTT. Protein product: CASNDGQGDGELFF.

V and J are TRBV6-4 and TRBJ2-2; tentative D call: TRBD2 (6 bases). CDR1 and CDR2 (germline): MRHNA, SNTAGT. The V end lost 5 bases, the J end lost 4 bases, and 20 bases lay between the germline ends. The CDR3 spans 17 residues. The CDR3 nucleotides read TGTGCCAGCAGTCCCCAGTTCGGGGGTCTGGGCACCGGGGAGCTGTTTTTT. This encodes CASSPQFGGLGTGELFF.